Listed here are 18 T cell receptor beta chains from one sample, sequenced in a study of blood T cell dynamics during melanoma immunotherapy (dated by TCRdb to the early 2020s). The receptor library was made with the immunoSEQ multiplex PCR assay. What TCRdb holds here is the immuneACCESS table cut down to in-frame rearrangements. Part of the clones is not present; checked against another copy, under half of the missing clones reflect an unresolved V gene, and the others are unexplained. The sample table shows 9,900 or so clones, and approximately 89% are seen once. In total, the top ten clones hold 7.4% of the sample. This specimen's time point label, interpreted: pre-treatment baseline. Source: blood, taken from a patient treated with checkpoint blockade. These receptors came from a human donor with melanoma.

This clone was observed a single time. CDR3 loop: CAWTDVGGPQETQYF. The CDR3 DNA sequence: TGTGCCTGGACGGATGTGGGAGGGCCGCAAGAGACCCAGTACTTC. V gene TRBV30 combines with J gene TRBJ2-5, with 7 bases lining up with TRBD2. The CDR3 covers 15 residues. V gave up 4 bases and J gave up 2 bases; unmatched junction bases: 10. Per the germline V gene, CDR1 is GTSNPN and CDR2 is SVGIG (reference sequence).

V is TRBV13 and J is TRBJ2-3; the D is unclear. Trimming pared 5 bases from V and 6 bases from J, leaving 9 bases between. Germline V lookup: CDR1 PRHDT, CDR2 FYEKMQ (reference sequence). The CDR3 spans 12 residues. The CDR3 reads CASSASLDTQYF. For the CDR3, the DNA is TGTGCCAGCAGCGCCAGCTTGGATACGCAGTATTTT.

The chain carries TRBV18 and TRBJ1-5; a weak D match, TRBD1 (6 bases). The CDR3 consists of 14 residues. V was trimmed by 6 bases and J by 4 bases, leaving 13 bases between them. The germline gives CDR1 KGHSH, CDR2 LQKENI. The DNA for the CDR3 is TGTGCCAGCTCCCGGGACACCGTGAATCAGCCCCAGCATTTT. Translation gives CASSRDTVNQPQHF.

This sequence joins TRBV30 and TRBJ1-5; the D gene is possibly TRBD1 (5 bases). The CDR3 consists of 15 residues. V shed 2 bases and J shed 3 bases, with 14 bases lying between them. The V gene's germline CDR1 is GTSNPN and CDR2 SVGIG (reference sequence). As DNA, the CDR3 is TGTGCCTGGAGTTTCGGCGGGGGGGACAATCAGCCCCAGCATTTT. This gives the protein CAWSFGGGDNQPQHF.

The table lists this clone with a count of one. The CDR3, as DNA: TGTGCCAGCAGTTCCCGGACTCTCGGCAATGAGCAGTTCTTC. Its protein product is CASSSRTLGNEQFF. The V and J genes are TRBV27 and TRBJ2-1; TRBD2 is a possible D gene (5 bases). The CDR3 spans 14 residues. V was pared by 4 bases and J by 6 bases, with 13 bases between. CDR1 is MNHEY, CDR2 SMNVEV, per germline (reference sequence).

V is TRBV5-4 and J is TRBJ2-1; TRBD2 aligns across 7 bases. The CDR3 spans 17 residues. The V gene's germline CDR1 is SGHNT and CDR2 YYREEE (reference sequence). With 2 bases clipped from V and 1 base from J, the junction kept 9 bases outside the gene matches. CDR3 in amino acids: CASSFFSGLDSYNEQFF. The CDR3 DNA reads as TGTGCCAGCAGCTTTTTTAGCGGGTTAGATTCCTACAATGAGCAGTTCTTC.

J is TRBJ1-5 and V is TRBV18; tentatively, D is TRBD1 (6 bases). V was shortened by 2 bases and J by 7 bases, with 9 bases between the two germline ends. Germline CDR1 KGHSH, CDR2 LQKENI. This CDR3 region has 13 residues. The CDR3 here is CASSPVRGQPQHF. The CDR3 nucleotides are TGTGCCAGCTCACCAGTGAGGGGGCAGCCCCAGCATTTT.

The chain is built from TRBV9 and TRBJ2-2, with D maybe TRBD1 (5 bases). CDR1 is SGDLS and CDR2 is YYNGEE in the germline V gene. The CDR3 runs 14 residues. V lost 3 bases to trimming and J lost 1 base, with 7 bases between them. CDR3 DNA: TGTGCCAGCAGCGCGACAGTGAACACCGGGGAGCTGTTTTTT. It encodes CASSATVNTGELFF.

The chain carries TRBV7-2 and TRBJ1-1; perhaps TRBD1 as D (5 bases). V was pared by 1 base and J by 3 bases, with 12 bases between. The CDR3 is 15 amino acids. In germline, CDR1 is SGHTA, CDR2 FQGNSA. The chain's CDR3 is CASSLVGGADTEAFF. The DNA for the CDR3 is TGTGCCAGCAGCTTAGTGGGGGGAGCGGACACTGAAGCTTTCTTT.

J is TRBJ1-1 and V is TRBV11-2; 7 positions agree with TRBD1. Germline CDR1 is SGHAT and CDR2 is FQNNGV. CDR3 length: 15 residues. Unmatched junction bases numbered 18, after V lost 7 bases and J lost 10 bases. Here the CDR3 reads CASNPGDSTSGGAFF. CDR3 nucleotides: TGTGCCAGCAACCCGGGGGACAGCACCTCGGGGGGAGCTTTCTTT.

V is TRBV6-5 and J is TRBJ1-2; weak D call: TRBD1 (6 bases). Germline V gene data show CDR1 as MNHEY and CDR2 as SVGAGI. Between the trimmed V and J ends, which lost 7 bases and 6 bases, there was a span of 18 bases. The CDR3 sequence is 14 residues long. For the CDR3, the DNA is TGTGCCAGCAAAAGGGGGAAAGAAACGGATGGCTACACCTTC. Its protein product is CASKRGKETDGYTF.

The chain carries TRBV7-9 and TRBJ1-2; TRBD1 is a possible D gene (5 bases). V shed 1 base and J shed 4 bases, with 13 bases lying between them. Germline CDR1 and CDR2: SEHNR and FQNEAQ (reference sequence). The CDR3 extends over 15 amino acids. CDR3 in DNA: TGTGCCAGCAGCTTAGACGACAGACCTTTCTATGGCTACACCTTC. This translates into CASSLDDRPFYGYTF.

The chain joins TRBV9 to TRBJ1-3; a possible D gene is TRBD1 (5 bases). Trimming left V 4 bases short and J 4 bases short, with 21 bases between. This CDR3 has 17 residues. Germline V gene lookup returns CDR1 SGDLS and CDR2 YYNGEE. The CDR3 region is CASSLRGDRGEGNTIYF. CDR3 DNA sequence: TGTGCCAGCAGCCTCCGAGGGGACCGAGGGGAGGGAAACACCATATATTTT. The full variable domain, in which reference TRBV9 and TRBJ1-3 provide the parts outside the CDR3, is DSGVTQTPKHLITATGQRVTLRCSPRSGDLSVYWYQQSLDQGLQFLIQYYNGEERAKGNILERFSAQQFPDLHSELNLSSLELGDSALYFCASSLRGDRGEGNTIYFGEGSWLTVV.

The CDR3 DNA reads as TGTGCCAGCAGGATGATAAGTAGTCTCTACACAGATACGCAGTATTTT. Translated: CASRMISSLYTDTQYF. The rearrangement joins TRBV5-6 to TRBJ2-3; D is ambiguous. The CDR3 is made up of 16 amino acids. Germline V gives CDR1 SGHDT, CDR2 YYEEEE. The V end was cut by 5 bases, the J end by 2 bases, with 18 bases between. The full variable domain, rest sourced from reference TRBV5-6 and TRBJ2-3, is DAGVTQSPTHLIKTRGQQVTLRCSPKSGHDTVSWYQQALGQGPQFIFQYYEEEERQRGNFPDRFSGHQFPNYSSELNVNALLLGDSALYLCASRMISSLYTDTQYFGPGTRLTVL.

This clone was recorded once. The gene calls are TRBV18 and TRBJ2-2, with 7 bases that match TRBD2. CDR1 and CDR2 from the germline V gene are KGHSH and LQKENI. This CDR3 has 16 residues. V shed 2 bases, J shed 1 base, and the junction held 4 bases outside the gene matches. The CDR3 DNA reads TGTGCCAGCTCACCATTCACGGGGGGGAACACCGGGGAGCTGTTTTTT. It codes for CASSPFTGGNTGELFF. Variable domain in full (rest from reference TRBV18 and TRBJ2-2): NAGVMQNPRHLVRRRGQEARLRCSPMKGHSHVYWYRQLPEEGLKFMVYLQKENIIDESGMPKERFSAEFPKEGPSILRIQQVVRGDSAAYFCASSPFTGGNTGELFFGEGSRLTVL.

Here the CDR3 DNA reads TGCAGTGCTCAACTAGCGTCTGAGCAGTTCTTC. Translated: CSAQLASEQFF. The V call is TRBV20-1, the J call TRBJ2-1; 7 bases are a match to TRBD2. J gave up 9 bases and V 5 bases, and 4 bases lay outside the gene matches. Germline V lookup: CDR1 DFQATT, CDR2 SNEGSKA (reference sequence). This CDR3 has 11 amino acids.

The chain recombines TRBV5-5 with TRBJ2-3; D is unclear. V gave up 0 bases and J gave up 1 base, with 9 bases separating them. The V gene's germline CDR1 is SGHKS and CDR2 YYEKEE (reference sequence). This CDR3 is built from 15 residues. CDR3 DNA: TGTGCCAGCAGCTTGGAAAAGAGGCGCACAGATACGCAGTATTTT. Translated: CASSLEKRRTDTQYF.

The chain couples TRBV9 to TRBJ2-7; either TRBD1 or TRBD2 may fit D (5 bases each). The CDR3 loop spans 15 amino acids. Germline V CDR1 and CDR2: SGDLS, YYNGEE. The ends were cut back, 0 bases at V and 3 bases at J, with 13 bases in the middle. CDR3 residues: CASSVGPGTNYEQYF. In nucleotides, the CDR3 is TGTGCCAGCAGCGTAGGGCCAGGGACCAACTACGAGCAGTACTTC.